This T cell receptor (beta chain) stems from a study of monozygotic twins with inflammatory bowel disease. TCRdb reprocessed the 5' RACE reads and reports one entry per CDR3 protein, with no DNA. The sample has about 210,000 distinct CDR3 sequences, and its top ten clones hold 6% to 9%. The CDR3 length is 14 residues. Germline values: CDR1 KGHSH, CDR2 LQKENI. The sequence was obtained from a human donor with ulcerative colitis or Crohn's disease, or a healthy co-twin of an affected twin (not recorded which). The rearrangement uses TRBV18 and TRBJ2-1. Sequencing was performed on blood. The CDR3 is CASSEIGPYNEQFF.